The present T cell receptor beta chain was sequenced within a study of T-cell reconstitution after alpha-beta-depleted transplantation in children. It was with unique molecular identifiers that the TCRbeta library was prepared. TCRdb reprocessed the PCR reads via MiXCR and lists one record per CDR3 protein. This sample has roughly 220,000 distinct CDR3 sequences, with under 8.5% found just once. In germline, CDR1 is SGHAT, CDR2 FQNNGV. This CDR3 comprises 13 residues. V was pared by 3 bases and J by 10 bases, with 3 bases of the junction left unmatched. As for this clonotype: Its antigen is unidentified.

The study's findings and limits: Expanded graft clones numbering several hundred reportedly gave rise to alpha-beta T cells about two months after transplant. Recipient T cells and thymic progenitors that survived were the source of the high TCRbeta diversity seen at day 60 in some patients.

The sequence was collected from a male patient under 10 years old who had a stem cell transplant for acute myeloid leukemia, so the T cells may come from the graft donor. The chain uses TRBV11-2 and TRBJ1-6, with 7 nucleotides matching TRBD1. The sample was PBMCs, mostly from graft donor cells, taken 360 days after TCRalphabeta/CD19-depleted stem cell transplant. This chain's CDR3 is CASSFGTVSPLHF. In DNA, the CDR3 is TGTGCCAGCAGCTTTGGGACAGTCTCACCCCTCCACTTT.